This TCR beta chain was sequenced for a study of tissue T cells after allogeneic stem cell transplantation. Study results and limitations: TCR repertoires tracked anatomic similarity, regardless of disease or transplant status. Tissue-detected TCR repertoire was only partly captured by blood and spleen T cells. Some tissue clones might be persisting host cells; their alloreactivity or antigen specificity was not determined.

Survey-depth TCRbeta CDR3 sequencing reported V/J genes and productive frequencies. Generated by immunoSEQ multiplex PCR, the TCRdb table keeps only in-frame clones and is missing some. The sample has about 6,300 clones, 69% seen once. The CDR3 contains 14 residues. Germline V gene lookup returns CDR1 SNHLY and CDR2 FYNNEI. Trimming pared 4 bases from V and 1 base from J, leaving 9 bases between. Concerning this clone: Its target is unknown.

V gene TRBV2 combines with J gene TRBJ2-3, with D possibly TRBD2 on 6 matching bases. Sequencing was performed on tissue from the stomach, taken at autopsy. This TCR was recovered from a woman aged 18-55 years with breast cancer. CDR3 DNA: TGTGCCAGCAGTGTTCCTAGCGGCACAGATACGCAGTATTTT. It codes for CASSVPSGTDTQYF.